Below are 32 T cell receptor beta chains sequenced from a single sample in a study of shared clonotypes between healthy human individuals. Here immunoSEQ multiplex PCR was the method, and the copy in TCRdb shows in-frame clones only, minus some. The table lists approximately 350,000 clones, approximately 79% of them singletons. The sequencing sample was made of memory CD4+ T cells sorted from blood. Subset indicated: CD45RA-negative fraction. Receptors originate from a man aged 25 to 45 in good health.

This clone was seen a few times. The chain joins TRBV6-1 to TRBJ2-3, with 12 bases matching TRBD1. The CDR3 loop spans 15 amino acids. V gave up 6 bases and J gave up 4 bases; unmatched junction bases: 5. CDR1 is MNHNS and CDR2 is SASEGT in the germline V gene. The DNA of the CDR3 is TGTGCCAGCAGCCCCGGGACAGGGGGCCCAGATACGCAGTATTTT. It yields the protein CASSPGTGGPDTQYF.

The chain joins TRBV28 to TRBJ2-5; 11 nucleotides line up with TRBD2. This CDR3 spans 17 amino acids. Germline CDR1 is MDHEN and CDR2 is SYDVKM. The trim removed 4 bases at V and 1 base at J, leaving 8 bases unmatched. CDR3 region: CASSSKLAGEPQETQYF. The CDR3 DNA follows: TGTGCCAGCAGTTCAAAACTAGCGGGAGAACCCCAAGAGACCCAGTACTTC.

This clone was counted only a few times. CDR3 in DNA: TGTGCCAGCAGCATCGGACAGGGGGTTGGTGGCTACACCTTC. Protein sequence: CASSIGQGVGGYTF. The rearrangement uses TRBV27 and TRBJ1-2; 10 bases line up with TRBD1. J gave up 7 bases and V 6 bases, and 8 bases lay outside the gene matches. Germline V CDR1 and CDR2: MNHEY, SMNVEV (reference sequence). The CDR3 is 14 residues long.

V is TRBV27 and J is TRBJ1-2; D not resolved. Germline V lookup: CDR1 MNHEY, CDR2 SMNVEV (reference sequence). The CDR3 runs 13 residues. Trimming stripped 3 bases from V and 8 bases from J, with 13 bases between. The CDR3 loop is CASSLTPQVGYTF. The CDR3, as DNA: TGTGCCAGCAGTTTGACCCCGCAGGTCGGCTACACCTTC.

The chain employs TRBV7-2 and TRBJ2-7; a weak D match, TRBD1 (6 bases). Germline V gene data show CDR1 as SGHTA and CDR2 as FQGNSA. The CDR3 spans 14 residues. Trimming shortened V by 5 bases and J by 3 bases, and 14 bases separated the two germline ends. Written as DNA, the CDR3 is TGTGCCAGCAGCGCCGGGACACTCCTCTACGAGCAGTACTTC. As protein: CASSAGTLLYEQYF.

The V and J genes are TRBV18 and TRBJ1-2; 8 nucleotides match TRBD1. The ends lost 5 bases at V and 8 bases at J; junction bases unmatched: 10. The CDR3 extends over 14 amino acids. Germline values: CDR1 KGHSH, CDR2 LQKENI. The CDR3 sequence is CASSTGTGRGGYTF. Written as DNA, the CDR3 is TGTGCCAGCTCAACCGGGACAGGTCGAGGCGGCTACACCTTC.

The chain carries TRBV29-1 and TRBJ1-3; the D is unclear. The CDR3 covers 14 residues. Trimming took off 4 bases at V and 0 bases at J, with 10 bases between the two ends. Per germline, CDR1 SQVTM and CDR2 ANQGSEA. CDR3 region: CSVVDGSSGNTIYF. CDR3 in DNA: TGCAGCGTTGTGGATGGGAGCTCTGGAAACACCATATATTTT. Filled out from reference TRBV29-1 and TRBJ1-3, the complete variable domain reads SAVISQKPSRDICQRGTSLTIQCQVDSQVTMMFWYRQQPGQSLTLIATANQGSEATYESGFVIDKFPISRPNLTFSTLTVSNMSPEDSSIYLCSVVDGSSGNTIYFGEGSWLTVV.

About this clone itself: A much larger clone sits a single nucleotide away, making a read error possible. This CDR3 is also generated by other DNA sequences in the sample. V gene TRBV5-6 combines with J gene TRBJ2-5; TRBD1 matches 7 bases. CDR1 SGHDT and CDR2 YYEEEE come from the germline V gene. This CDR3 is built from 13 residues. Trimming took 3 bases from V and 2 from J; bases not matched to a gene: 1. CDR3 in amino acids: CASSSGQQETQYF. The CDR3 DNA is TGTGCCAGCAGCTCGGGACAGCAAGAGACCCAGTACTTC.

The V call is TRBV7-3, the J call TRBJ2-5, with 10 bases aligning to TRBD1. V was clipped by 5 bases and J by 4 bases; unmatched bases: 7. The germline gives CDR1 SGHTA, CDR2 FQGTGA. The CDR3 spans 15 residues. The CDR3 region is CASSQGQGFGETQYF. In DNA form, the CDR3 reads TGTGCCAGCAGCCAGGGACAGGGGTTTGGAGAGACCCAGTACTTC.

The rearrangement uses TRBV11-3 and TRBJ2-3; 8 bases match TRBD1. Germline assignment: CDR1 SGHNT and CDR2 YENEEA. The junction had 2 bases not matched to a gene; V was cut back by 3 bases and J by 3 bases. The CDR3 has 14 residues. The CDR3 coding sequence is TGTGCCAGCAGCTTCAGGGGGCAAACAGATACGCAGTATTTT. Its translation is CASSFRGQTDTQYF.

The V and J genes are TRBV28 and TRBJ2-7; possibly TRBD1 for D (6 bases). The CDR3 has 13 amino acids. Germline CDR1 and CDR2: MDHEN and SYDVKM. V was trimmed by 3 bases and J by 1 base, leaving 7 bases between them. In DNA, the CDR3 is TGTGCCAGCAGTTTCGGACAGTCCTACGAGCAGTACTTC. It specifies CASSFGQSYEQYF.

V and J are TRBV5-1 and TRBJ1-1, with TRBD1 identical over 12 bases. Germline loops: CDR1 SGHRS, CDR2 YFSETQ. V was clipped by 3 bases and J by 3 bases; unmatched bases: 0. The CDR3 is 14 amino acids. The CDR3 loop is CASSWDRGHTEAFF. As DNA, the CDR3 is TGCGCCAGCAGCTGGGACAGGGGGCACACTGAAGCTTTCTTT.

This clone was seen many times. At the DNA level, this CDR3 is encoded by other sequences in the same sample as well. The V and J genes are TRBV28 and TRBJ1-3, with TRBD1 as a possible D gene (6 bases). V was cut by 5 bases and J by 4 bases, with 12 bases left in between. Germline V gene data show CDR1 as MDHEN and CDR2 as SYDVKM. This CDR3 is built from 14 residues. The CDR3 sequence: CASSPGGPGNTIYF. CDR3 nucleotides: TGTGCCAGCAGTCCCGGGGGGCCAGGAAACACCATATATTTT. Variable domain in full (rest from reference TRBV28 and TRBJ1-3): DVKVTQSSRYLVKRTGEKVFLECVQDMDHENMFWYRQDPGLGLRLIYFSYDVKMKEKGDIPEGYSVSREKKERFSLILESASTNQTSMYLCASSPGGPGNTIYFGEGSWLTVV.

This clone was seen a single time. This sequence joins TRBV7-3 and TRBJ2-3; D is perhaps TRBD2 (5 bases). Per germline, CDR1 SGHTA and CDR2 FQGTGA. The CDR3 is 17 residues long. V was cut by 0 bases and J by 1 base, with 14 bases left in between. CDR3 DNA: TGTGCCAGCAGCTTAACGGCGAGCGGAGGCGGCACAGATACGCAGTATTTT. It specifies CASSLTASGGGTDTQYF.

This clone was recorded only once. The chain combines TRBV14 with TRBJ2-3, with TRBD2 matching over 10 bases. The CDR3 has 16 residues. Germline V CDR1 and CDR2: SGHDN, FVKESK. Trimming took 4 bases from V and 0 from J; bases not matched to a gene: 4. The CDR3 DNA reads TGTGCCAGCAGCCCCGGGACTAGCGTTAGCACAGATACGCAGTATTTT. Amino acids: CASSPGTSVSTDTQYF.

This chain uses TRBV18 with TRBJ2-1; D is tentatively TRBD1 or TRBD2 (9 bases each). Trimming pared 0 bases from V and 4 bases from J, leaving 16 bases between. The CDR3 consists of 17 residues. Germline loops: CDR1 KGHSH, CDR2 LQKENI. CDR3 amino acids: CASSPPAGGTGYNEQFF. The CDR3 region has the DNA TGTGCCAGCTCACCACCGGCGGGGGGGACAGGGTACAATGAGCAGTTCTTC.

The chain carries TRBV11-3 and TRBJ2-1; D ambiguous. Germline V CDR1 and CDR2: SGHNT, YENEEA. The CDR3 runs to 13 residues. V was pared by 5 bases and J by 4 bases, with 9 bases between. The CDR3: CASSGMRYNEQFF. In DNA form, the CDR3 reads TGTGCCAGCAGCGGGATGAGGTACAATGAGCAGTTCTTC. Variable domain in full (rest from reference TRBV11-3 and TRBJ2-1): EAGVVQSPRYKIIEKKQPVAFWCNPISGHNTLYWYLQNLGQGPELLIRYENEEAVDDSQLPKDRFSAERLKGVDSTLKIQPAELGDSAVYLCASSGMRYNEQFFGPGTRLTVL.

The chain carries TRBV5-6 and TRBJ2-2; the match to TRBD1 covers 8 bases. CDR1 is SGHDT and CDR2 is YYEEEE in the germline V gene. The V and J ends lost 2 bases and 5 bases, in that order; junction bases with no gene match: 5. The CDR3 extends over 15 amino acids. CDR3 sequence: CASSFLGQETGELFF. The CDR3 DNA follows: TGTGCCAGCAGCTTTTTGGGACAGGAGACCGGGGAGCTGTTTTTT.

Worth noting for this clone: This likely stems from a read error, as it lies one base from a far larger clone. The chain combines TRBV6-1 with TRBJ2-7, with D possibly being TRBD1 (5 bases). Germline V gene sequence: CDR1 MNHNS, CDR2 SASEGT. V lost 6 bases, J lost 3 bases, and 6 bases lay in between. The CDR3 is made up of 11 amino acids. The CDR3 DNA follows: TGTGCCAGCAGGGACAACTACGAGCAGTACTTC. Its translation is CASRDNYEQYF.

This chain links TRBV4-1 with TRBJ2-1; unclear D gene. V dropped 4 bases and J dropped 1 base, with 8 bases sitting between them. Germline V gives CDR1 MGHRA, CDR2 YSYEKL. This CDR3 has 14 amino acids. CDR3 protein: CASSPDPSYNEQFF. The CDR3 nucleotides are TGCGCCAGCAGCCCCGATCCTTCCTACAATGAGCAGTTCTTC.

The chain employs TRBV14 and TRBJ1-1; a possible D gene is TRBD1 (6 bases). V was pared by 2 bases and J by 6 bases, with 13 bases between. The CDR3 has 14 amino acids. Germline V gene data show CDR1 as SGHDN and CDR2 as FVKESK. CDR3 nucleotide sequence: TGTGCCAGCAGCCAAACAACAGGGATGGCTGAAGCTTTCTTT. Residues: CASSQTTGMAEAFF.

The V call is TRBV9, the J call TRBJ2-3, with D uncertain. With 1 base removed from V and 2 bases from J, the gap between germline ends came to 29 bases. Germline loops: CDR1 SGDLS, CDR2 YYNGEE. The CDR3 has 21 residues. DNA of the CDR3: TGTGCCAGCAGCGTACCGAGGCACAGAGACCTACACAGTTTCAACACAGATACGCAGTATTTT. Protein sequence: CASSVPRHRDLHSFNTDTQYF. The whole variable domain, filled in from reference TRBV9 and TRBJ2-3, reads DSGVTQTPKHLITATGQRVTLRCSPRSGDLSVYWYQQSLDQGLQFLIQYYNGEERAKGNILERFSAQQFPDLHSELNLSSLELGDSALYFCASSVPRHRDLHSFNTDTQYFGPGTRLTVL.

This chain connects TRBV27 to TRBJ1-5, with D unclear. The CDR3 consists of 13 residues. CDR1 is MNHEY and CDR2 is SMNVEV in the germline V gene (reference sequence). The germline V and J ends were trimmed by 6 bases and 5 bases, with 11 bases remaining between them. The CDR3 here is CASSVDGDQPQHF. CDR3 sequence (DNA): TGTGCCAGCAGCGTAGATGGAGATCAGCCCCAGCATTTT.

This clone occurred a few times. DNA for the CDR3: TGCGCCAGCAGCTTGGGGCTTACAGGGTCACGATCCTACGAGCAGTACTTC. It translates to CASSLGLTGSRSYEQYF. The rearrangement uses TRBV5-1 and TRBJ2-7; D possibly corresponds to TRBD1 (6 bases). This CDR3 is built from 17 residues. The germline V and J ends were trimmed by 0 bases and 1 base, with 17 bases remaining between them. Germline loops: CDR1 SGHRS, CDR2 YFSETQ.

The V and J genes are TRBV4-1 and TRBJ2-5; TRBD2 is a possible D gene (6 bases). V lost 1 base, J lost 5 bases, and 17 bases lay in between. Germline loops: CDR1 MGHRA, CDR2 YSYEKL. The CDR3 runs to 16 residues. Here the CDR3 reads CASSQGLQVGRETQYF. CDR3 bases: TGCGCCAGCAGCCAAGGTCTTCAGGTTGGGAGGGAGACCCAGTACTTC.

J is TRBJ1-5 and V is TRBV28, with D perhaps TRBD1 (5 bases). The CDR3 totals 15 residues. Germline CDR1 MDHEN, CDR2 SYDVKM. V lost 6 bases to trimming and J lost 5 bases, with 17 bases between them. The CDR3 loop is CASSPRGRDYQPQHF. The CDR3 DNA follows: TGTGCCAGCAGCCCCCGAGGCAGGGACTATCAGCCCCAGCATTTT.

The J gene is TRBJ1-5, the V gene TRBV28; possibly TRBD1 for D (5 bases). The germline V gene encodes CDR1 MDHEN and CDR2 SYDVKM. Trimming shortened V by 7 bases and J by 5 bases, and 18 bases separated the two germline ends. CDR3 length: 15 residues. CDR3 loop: CASTRLGRVDQPQHF. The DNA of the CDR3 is TGTGCCAGCACCCGATTGGGGCGGGTCGATCAGCCCCAGCATTTT.

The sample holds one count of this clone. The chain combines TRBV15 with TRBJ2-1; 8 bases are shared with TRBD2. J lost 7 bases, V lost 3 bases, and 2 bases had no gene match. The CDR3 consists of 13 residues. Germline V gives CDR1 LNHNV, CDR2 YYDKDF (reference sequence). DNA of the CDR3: TGTGCCACCAGCAGGGGACTAGGGAATGAGCAGTTCTTC. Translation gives CATSRGLGNEQFF.

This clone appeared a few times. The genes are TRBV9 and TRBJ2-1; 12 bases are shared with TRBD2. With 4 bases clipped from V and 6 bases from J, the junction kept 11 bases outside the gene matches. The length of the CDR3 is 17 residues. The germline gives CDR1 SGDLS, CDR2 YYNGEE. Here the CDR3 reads CASSKFLAGGPGNEQFF. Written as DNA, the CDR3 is TGTGCCAGCAGCAAATTCCTAGCGGGAGGGCCGGGCAATGAGCAGTTCTTC. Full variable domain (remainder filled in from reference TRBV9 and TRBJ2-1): DSGVTQTPKHLITATGQRVTLRCSPRSGDLSVYWYQQSLDQGLQFLIQYYNGEERAKGNILERFSAQQFPDLHSELNLSSLELGDSALYFCASSKFLAGGPGNEQFFGPGTRLTVL.

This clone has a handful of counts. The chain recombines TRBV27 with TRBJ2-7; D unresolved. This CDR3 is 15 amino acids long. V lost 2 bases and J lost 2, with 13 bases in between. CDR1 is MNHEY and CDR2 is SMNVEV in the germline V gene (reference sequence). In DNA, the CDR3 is TGTGCCAGCAGTTTAAAGGTGGCAGGTCCCTACGAGCAGTACTTC. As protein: CASSLKVAGPYEQYF.

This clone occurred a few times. The CDR3 loop reads CASSARGPEAFF. CDR3 bases: TGTGCCAGCAGTGCGCGGGGGCCTGAAGCTTTCTTT. The gene calls are TRBV2 and TRBJ1-1; a weak D match, TRBD1 (6 bases). The CDR3 loop spans 12 amino acids. Germline V gene lookup returns CDR1 SNHLY and CDR2 FYNNEI. With 4 bases removed from V and 6 bases from J, the gap between germline ends came to 9 bases.

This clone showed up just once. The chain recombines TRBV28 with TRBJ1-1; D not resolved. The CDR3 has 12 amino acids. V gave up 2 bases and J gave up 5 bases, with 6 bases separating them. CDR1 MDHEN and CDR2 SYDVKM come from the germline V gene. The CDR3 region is CASSLLGTEAFF. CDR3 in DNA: TGTGCCAGCAGTTTACTGGGTACTGAAGCTTTCTTT.